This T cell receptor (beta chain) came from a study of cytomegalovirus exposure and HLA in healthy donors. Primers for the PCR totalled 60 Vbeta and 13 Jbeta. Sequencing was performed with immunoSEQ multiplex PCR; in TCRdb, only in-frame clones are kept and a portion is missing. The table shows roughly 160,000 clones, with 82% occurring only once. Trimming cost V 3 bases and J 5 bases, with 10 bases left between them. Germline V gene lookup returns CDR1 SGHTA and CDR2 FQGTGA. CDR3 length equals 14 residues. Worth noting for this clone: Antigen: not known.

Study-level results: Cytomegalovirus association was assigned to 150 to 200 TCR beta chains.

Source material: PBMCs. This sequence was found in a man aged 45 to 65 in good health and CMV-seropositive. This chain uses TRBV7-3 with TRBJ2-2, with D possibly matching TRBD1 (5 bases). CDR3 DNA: TGTGCCAGCAGCTTCAGGGCGGAGACCGGGGAGCTGTTTTTT. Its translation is CASSFRAETGELFF.